The rows below give T cell receptor beta chains drawn from one sample of a study of response to subunit inactivated influenza vaccine. TCRdb processed the RT-PCR reads anew with MiXCR; each CDR3 protein has one entry. Of under 950,000 distinct CDR3 sequences listed, less than 25% are singletons. The sequencing used PBMCs from blood, collected 5 days after vaccination. Receptors were obtained from a man aged 50 to 59 who received an inactivated influenza vaccine. CDR3s include the opening cysteine and the closing phenylalanine or tryptophan. The order of the fields is J gene, V gene, D gene, clone size, CDR3 DNA, CDR3 protein. The D gene is left open where the match is weak. Clone size is stated in some rows and not others, as once, few, many or a class when expanded.

j_gene: TRBJ2-5
v_gene: TRBV7-9
d_gene: TRBD2
abundance: few
CDR3nt: TGTGCCAGCAGCCCACAGACTAGCGGGAGATCCCAAGAGACCCAGTACTTC
CDR3aa: CASSPQTSGRSQETQYF

j_gene: TRBJ2-5
v_gene: TRBV10-2
d_gene: TRBD2
abundance: few
CDR3nt: TGCGCCAGCACACCTGTACGGGGGGGCATGGAGACCCAGTACTTC
CDR3aa: CASTPVRGGMETQYF

j_gene: TRBJ2-7
v_gene: TRBV12-3/TRBV12-4
d_gene: -
abundance: -
CDR3nt: TGTGCCAGCAGTTCCGGGACAAGCAGATACGAGCAGTACTTC
CDR3aa: CASSSGTSRYEQYF

j_gene: TRBJ2-7
v_gene: TRBV7-9
d_gene: TRBD2
abundance: few
CDR3nt: TGTGCCAGCAGCTACGTTCTAGCGGGAAACTACGAGCAGTACTTC
CDR3aa: CASSYVLAGNYEQYF

j_gene: TRBJ1-1
v_gene: TRBV3-1
d_gene: -
abundance: few
CDR3nt: TGTGCCAGCAGCCAAGCCGGGCGGAGTGAAGCTTTCTTT
CDR3aa: CASSQAGRSEAFF

j_gene: TRBJ2-7
v_gene: TRBV7-2
d_gene: TRBD1
abundance: few
CDR3nt: TGTGCCAGCAGCCCCGTGGGACAGGGGGGCCACGAGCAGTACTTC
CDR3aa: CASSPVGQGGHEQYF

j_gene: TRBJ2-2
v_gene: TRBV6-1
d_gene: TRBD1
abundance: few
CDR3nt: TGTGCCAGCAGACGAACCGGACAGGGGCGGACCGGGGAGCTGTTTTTT
CDR3aa: CASRRTGQGRTGELFF

j_gene: TRBJ1-6
v_gene: TRBV2
d_gene: -
abundance: few
CDR3nt: TGTGCCAGCAGTTTGACAGAACACTACTATTCACCCCTCCACTTT
CDR3aa: CASSLTEHYYSPLHF

j_gene: TRBJ2-7
v_gene: TRBV29-1
d_gene: TRBD2
abundance: many
CDR3nt: TGCAGCGTTGAAGATAGCGGGACCTACGAGCAGTACTTC
CDR3aa: CSVEDSGTYEQYF

j_gene: TRBJ2-1
v_gene: TRBV27
d_gene: -
abundance: -
CDR3nt: TGTGCCAGCAGTTTAAGGCAGCCAATATACAATGAGCAGTTCTTC
CDR3aa: CASSLRQPIYNEQFF

j_gene: TRBJ2-1
v_gene: TRBV7-2
d_gene: TRBD2
abundance: -
CDR3nt: TGTGCCAGCAGCTTAGCGGGAGGGCCTCTTGATGAGCAGTTCTTC
CDR3aa: CASSLAGGPLDEQFF

j_gene: TRBJ2-2
v_gene: TRBV28
d_gene: -
abundance: -
CDR3nt: TGTGCCAGCAGTTTATCGCTGTTCCGGGCATCCCATAACACCGGGGAGCTGTTTTTT
CDR3aa: CASSLSLFRASHNTGELFF

j_gene: TRBJ2-1
v_gene: TRBV28
d_gene: -
abundance: -
CDR3nt: TGTGCCAGCAGAAAGGCCCACGGATGGGGCGGGTACAATGAGCAGTTCTTC
CDR3aa: CASRKAHGWGGYNEQFF

j_gene: TRBJ1-1
v_gene: TRBV4-1
d_gene: TRBD1
abundance: few
CDR3nt: TGCGCCAGCAGCCAATGGGACAGGGCGAACACTGAAGCTTTCTTT
CDR3aa: CASSQWDRANTEAFF

j_gene: TRBJ2-2
v_gene: TRBV9
d_gene: TRBD1
abundance: -
CDR3nt: TGTGCCAGCAGCTGGGACAGCGCGAACACCGGGGAGCTGTTTTTT
CDR3aa: CASSWDSANTGELFF

j_gene: TRBJ2-3
v_gene: TRBV29-1
d_gene: -
abundance: many
CDR3nt: TGCAGCGCCCGGACCAACACAGATACGCAGTATTTT
CDR3aa: CSARTNTDTQYF

j_gene: TRBJ2-1
v_gene: TRBV5-1
d_gene: TRBD2
abundance: -
CDR3nt: TGCGCCAGCAGTCCGGGAGGGGGGAACTACAATGAGCAGTTCTTC
CDR3aa: CASSPGGGNYNEQFF

j_gene: TRBJ2-7
v_gene: TRBV5-1
d_gene: -
abundance: many
CDR3nt: TGCGCCAGCAGCTACCGGGACTTTCCCCCCGAGCAGTACTTC
CDR3aa: CASSYRDFPPEQYF

j_gene: TRBJ2-1
v_gene: TRBV24-1
d_gene: TRBD2
abundance: few
CDR3nt: TGTGCCACCAGTGATCCCGGGCTAGCGGGAAACAATGAGCAGTTCTTC
CDR3aa: CATSDPGLAGNNEQFF

j_gene: TRBJ2-1
v_gene: TRBV29-1
d_gene: -
abundance: few
CDR3nt: TGCAGCGTTCCCGTAGGGCGGGTCAATGAGCAGTTCTTC
CDR3aa: CSVPVGRVNEQFF

j_gene: TRBJ2-5
v_gene: TRBV6-5
d_gene: -
abundance: -
CDR3nt: TGTGCCAGCAGTTACGTTATTGGAGGGATCGAAGAGACCCAGTACTTC
CDR3aa: CASSYVIGGIEETQYF

j_gene: TRBJ2-7
v_gene: TRBV2
d_gene: TRBD2
abundance: -
CDR3nt: TGTGCCAGCATTACTAGCGGAAAGCAGTACTTC
CDR3aa: CASITSGKQYF

j_gene: TRBJ2-2
v_gene: TRBV10-3
d_gene: TRBD1
abundance: few
CDR3nt: TGTGCCATCAGTGAGCGGACAGGGTCGGACGGGGAGCTGTTTTTT
CDR3aa: CAISERTGSDGELFF

j_gene: TRBJ2-4
v_gene: TRBV11-2
d_gene: -
abundance: many
CDR3nt: TGTGCCAGCAGCTTAGTAGGAGGACAGACCCTAGTCAAAAACATTCAGTACTTC
CDR3aa: CASSLVGGQTLVKNIQYF

j_gene: TRBJ2-1
v_gene: TRBV20-1
d_gene: -
abundance: -
CDR3nt: TGCAGTGTCCCTCCCAGCGCCAATGAGCAGTTCTTC
CDR3aa: CSVPPSANEQFF

j_gene: TRBJ1-1
v_gene: TRBV5-8
d_gene: -
abundance: -
CDR3nt: TGTGCCAGCAGCTTGTACTTAGGGTTGGCTTTCTTT
CDR3aa: CASSLYLGLAFF

j_gene: TRBJ2-5
v_gene: TRBV5-4
d_gene: -
abundance: -
CDR3nt: TGTGCCAGCAGCTTGGATTCCGGAGGTTGGGGGACCCAGTACTTC
CDR3aa: CASSLDSGGWGTQYF

j_gene: TRBJ2-5
v_gene: TRBV12-3/TRBV12-4
d_gene: -
abundance: -
CDR3nt: TGTGCCAGCACGAGCGGCCAGGGGGAGACCCAGTACTTC
CDR3aa: CASTSGQGETQYF

j_gene: TRBJ2-1
v_gene: TRBV27
d_gene: TRBD1
abundance: many
CDR3nt: TGTGCCAGCAGTCTCTCGACAGGGGCATGGGATGAGCAGTTCTTC
CDR3aa: CASSLSTGAWDEQFF

j_gene: TRBJ2-2
v_gene: TRBV7-2
d_gene: TRBD2
abundance: few
CDR3nt: TGTGCCAGCAGCTTTCCGGGACTAGGTTACACCGGGGAGCTGTTTTTT
CDR3aa: CASSFPGLGYTGELFF

j_gene: TRBJ2-3
v_gene: TRBV7-2
d_gene: TRBD1
abundance: many
CDR3nt: TGTGCCAGCAGTTTACAGGGGAGCACAGATACGCAGTATTTT
CDR3aa: CASSLQGSTDTQYF

j_gene: TRBJ2-1
v_gene: TRBV12-3/TRBV12-4
d_gene: -
abundance: few
CDR3nt: TGTGCCAGCATCATAGGGTTAACGGTGGATGAGCAGTTCTTC
CDR3aa: CASIIGLTVDEQFF

j_gene: TRBJ2-2
v_gene: TRBV10-3
d_gene: -
abundance: -
CDR3nt: TGTGCCATCAGTGGAAGCGGACCCGGGGAGCTGTTTTTT
CDR3aa: CAISGSGPGELFF

j_gene: TRBJ2-7
v_gene: TRBV3-1
d_gene: -
abundance: -
CDR3nt: TGTGCCAGCAGCCAGTTCGACGGGTCCTACGAGCAGTACTTC
CDR3aa: CASSQFDGSYEQYF

j_gene: TRBJ1-5
v_gene: TRBV6-1
d_gene: -
abundance: few
CDR3nt: TGTGCCAGCAGTGAGCAGGGAAATAGCAATCAGCCCCAGCATTTT
CDR3aa: CASSEQGNSNQPQHF

j_gene: TRBJ2-7
v_gene: TRBV5-1
d_gene: TRBD1
abundance: few
CDR3nt: TGCGCCAGCACATATACGGGACAGGGGCCCTACGAGCAGTACTTC
CDR3aa: CASTYTGQGPYEQYF

j_gene: TRBJ2-7
v_gene: TRBV10-3
d_gene: TRBD2
abundance: once
CDR3nt: TGTGCCATCAGTGTGTTAGCGGGACCCTACGAGCAGTACTTC
CDR3aa: CAISVLAGPYEQYF

j_gene: TRBJ1-5
v_gene: TRBV10-3
d_gene: -
abundance: -
CDR3nt: TGTGCCATCAGTAAAACCGCATACCTGGGATATAGCAATCAGCCCCAGCATTTT
CDR3aa: CAISKTAYLGYSNQPQHF

j_gene: TRBJ2-7
v_gene: TRBV5-5
d_gene: TRBD1
abundance: -
CDR3nt: TGTGCCAGCAGCTCGGTAGGGACAGGGATCTACGAGCAGTACTTC
CDR3aa: CASSSVGTGIYEQYF

j_gene: TRBJ1-1
v_gene: TRBV20-1
d_gene: TRBD1
abundance: -
CDR3nt: TGCAGTGGTCAGGGGGCGAGGAACACTGAAGCTTTCTTT
CDR3aa: CSGQGARNTEAFF

j_gene: TRBJ2-5
v_gene: TRBV27
d_gene: -
abundance: -
CDR3nt: TGTGCCAGCAGACCGAGGAACCAAGAGACCCAGTACTTC
CDR3aa: CASRPRNQETQYF

j_gene: TRBJ1-5
v_gene: TRBV3-1
d_gene: TRBD1
abundance: -
CDR3nt: TGTGCCAGCAGCCAAGAGGGCGGACAGGGGACGGCCCAGCATTTT
CDR3aa: CASSQEGGQGTAQHF

j_gene: TRBJ2-3
v_gene: TRBV7-8
d_gene: TRBD2
abundance: few
CDR3nt: TGTGCCAGCAGCTTAGAACTAGCGGGGGACCACACTAGCACAGATACGCAGTATTTT
CDR3aa: CASSLELAGDHTSTDTQYF

j_gene: TRBJ1-4
v_gene: TRBV7-2
d_gene: -
abundance: -
CDR3nt: TGTGCCAGCAGCTTAGGAGGGTTTAATGAAAAACTGTTTTTT
CDR3aa: CASSLGGFNEKLFF

j_gene: TRBJ2-7
v_gene: TRBV29-1
d_gene: -
abundance: few
CDR3nt: TGCAGCGTTCCGGGCCCGAGGGGTTACGAGCAGTACTTC
CDR3aa: CSVPGPRGYEQYF

j_gene: TRBJ2-1
v_gene: TRBV7-9
d_gene: TRBD2
abundance: -
CDR3nt: TGTGCCAGCAGCTTACAGTGGCGGGGGGATTACAATGAGCAGTTCTTC
CDR3aa: CASSLQWRGDYNEQFF

j_gene: TRBJ1-5
v_gene: TRBV28
d_gene: -
abundance: few
CDR3nt: TGTGCCAGCAGTTTTTACCGTAGCAATCAGCCCCAGCATTTT
CDR3aa: CASSFYRSNQPQHF

j_gene: TRBJ2-1
v_gene: TRBV5-1
d_gene: TRBD2
abundance: -
CDR3nt: TGCGCCAGCAGCCCAGGGACTAGCGGGAGGTATGAGCAGTTCTTC
CDR3aa: CASSPGTSGRYEQFF

j_gene: TRBJ1-5
v_gene: TRBV20-1
d_gene: TRBD1
abundance: many
CDR3nt: TGCAGTGCTAATGGACAGGGCTCTCAGCCCCAGCATTTT
CDR3aa: CSANGQGSQPQHF

j_gene: TRBJ2-1
v_gene: TRBV20-1
d_gene: -
abundance: few
CDR3nt: TGCAGTGCTAGGGGCAGGGGGGAACCTGAGCAGTTCTTC
CDR3aa: CSARGRGEPEQFF

j_gene: TRBJ1-4
v_gene: TRBV10-3
d_gene: -
abundance: -
CDR3nt: TGTGCCATCAGTGAGTCTCAGGGGATACCTTCTAAACTGTTTTTT
CDR3aa: CAISESQGIPSKLFF